The 27 T cell receptor beta chains below come from one sample, sequenced in a study of blood T cell repertoires in COVID-19. Assay: immunoSEQ multiplex PCR; the TCRdb copy retains only in-frame clones and omits some. Altogether roughly 50,000 clones are present, approximately 89% being singletons, with the ten largest covering around 15%. The sample was peripheral blood. These receptor sequences come from a woman aged 55-70 years with active COVID-19.

V is TRBV28 and J is TRBJ1-6; D possibly corresponds to TRBD1 (6 bases). Germline CDR1 and CDR2: MDHEN and SYDVKM. This CDR3 is 12 amino acids long. Trimming removed 4 bases at V and 14 bases at J, with 12 bases between. The CDR3: CASSYREFSLHF. CDR3 nucleotides: TGTGCCAGCAGTTACAGGGAGTTCTCCCTCCACTTT.

This clone was observed a single time. The rearrangement joins TRBV6-1 to TRBJ2-2, with D possibly matching TRBD2 (5 bases). Per germline, CDR1 MNHNS and CDR2 SASEGT. The CDR3 loop spans 14 amino acids. V was clipped by 2 bases and J by 5 bases, with 9 bases between them. CDR3 in amino acids: CASSERSGTGELFF. The CDR3 DNA sequence: TGTGCCAGCAGTGAAAGGTCGGGAACCGGGGAGCTGTTTTTT.

The chain is built from TRBV5-1 and TRBJ2-1; D is ambiguous. Trimming left V 4 bases short and J 0 bases short, with 5 bases between. The CDR3 covers 13 residues. Germline CDR1 reads SGHRS; CDR2 reads YFSETQ. CDR3 nucleotides: TGCGCCAGCAGCCGCAGCTCCTACAATGAGCAGTTCTTC. Its translation is CASSRSSYNEQFF.

This clone came up a few times. The rearrangement joins TRBV19 to TRBJ2-1; TRBD1 matches 9 bases. Trimming took 7 bases from V and 3 from J; bases not matched to a gene: 7. There are 15 residues in the CDR3. Germline V CDR1 and CDR2: LNHDA, SQIVND (reference sequence). The CDR3 spells CASTLGDRVYNEQFF. DNA for the CDR3: TGTGCCAGTACCTTGGGGGACAGGGTCTACAATGAGCAGTTCTTC.

The chain's CDR3 is CASSLRLVGQETQYF. In nucleotides, the CDR3 is TGTGCCAGCAGCCTACGACTAGTGGGCCAAGAGACCCAGTACTTC. J is TRBJ2-5 and V is TRBV11-2; a weak D match, TRBD2 (6 bases). This CDR3 comprises 15 residues. With 5 bases removed from V and 1 base from J, the gap between germline ends came to 14 bases. Germline assignment: CDR1 SGHAT and CDR2 FQNNGV.

V usage is TRBV19 and J usage is TRBJ2-5; 12 bases map to TRBD1. The CDR3 has 15 amino acids. From germline, CDR1 is LNHDA and CDR2 SQIVND (reference sequence). The ends lost 8 bases at V and 10 bases at J; junction bases unmatched: 14. The CDR3 nucleotides read TGTGCCAGTTCAACCGGGACAGGGGGCTCGAGGGTCCAGTACTTC. Protein product: CASSTGTGGSRVQYF.

This clone was counted a few times. This sequence joins TRBV6-6 and TRBJ1-2; possibly TRBD1 for D (6 bases). This CDR3 has 16 amino acids. The germline CDR1 and CDR2 sequences are MNHNY and SVGAGI (reference sequence). Trimming cost V 5 bases and J 4 bases, with 20 bases left between them. CDR3 DNA sequence: TGTGCCAGCAGTACCTTGTCTGGGGGGGCAGTCTATGGCTACACCTTC. Protein sequence: CASSTLSGGAVYGYTF.

The CDR3 reads CASSLGAPTGEQYF. The CDR3 nucleotides are TGTGCCAGCAGCCTAGGGGCCCCCACTGGGGAGCAGTACTTC. The rearrangement links TRBV27 to TRBJ2-7; TRBD1 is a possible D gene (5 bases). Trimming took 6 bases from V and 7 from J, leaving 19 bases between them. This CDR3 comprises 14 residues. CDR1 and CDR2 from the germline V gene are MNHEY and SMNVEV (reference sequence).

In nucleotides, the CDR3 is TGTGCCAGCAGCTTAGGGCAGGAGCAGTTCTTC. Its translation: CASSLGQEQFF. The V and J genes are TRBV7-9 and TRBJ2-1; D ambiguous. V lost 1 base and J lost 10, with 5 bases in between. The CDR3 contains 11 residues. Germline CDR1 SEHNR, CDR2 FQNEAQ (reference sequence). Combining the CDR3 with reference TRBV7-9 and TRBJ2-1 gives the whole variable domain DTGVSQNPRHKITKRGQNVTFRCDPISEHNRLYWYRQTLGQGPEFLTYFQNEAQLEKSRLLSDRFSAERPKGSFSTLEIQRTEQGDSAMYLCASSLGQEQFFGPGTRLTVL.

The J gene is TRBJ2-5, the V gene TRBV29-1, with 9 nucleotides matching TRBD2. The CDR3 loop spans 14 amino acids. Germline V gene lookup returns CDR1 SQVTM and CDR2 ANQGSEA. Unmatched junction bases numbered 15, after V lost 7 bases and J lost 9 bases. The CDR3 region is CSEQPLAGTRAQYF. For the CDR3, the DNA is TGCAGCGAACAACCCCTAGCGGGGACTAGGGCCCAGTACTTC.

The V call is TRBV7-2, the J call TRBJ2-7; 9 nucleotides match TRBD1. J gave up 3 bases and V 5 bases, and 8 bases lay outside the gene matches. The CDR3 covers 15 residues. Germline-derived CDR1 and CDR2 are SGHTA and FQGNSA. The CDR3 region is CASSKRTGEGYEQYF. CDR3 sequence (DNA): TGTGCCAGCAGCAAACGGACAGGGGAAGGCTACGAGCAGTACTTC.

The gene calls are TRBV5-4 and TRBJ1-2, with D unresolved. The CDR3 is made up of 15 amino acids. From germline, CDR1 is SGHNT and CDR2 YYREEE (reference sequence). V lost 0 bases to trimming and J lost 0 bases, with 9 bases between them. Written as DNA, the CDR3 is TGTGCCAGCAGCTTGGCCGGTCCGGCTAACTATGGCTACACCTTC. It is translated as CASSLAGPANYGYTF. Full variable domain (missing parts from reference TRBV5-4 and TRBJ1-2): ETGVTQSPTHLIKTRGQQVTLRCSSQSGHNTVSWYQQALGQGPQFIFQYYREEENGRGNFPPRFSGLQFPNYSSELNVNALELDDSALYLCASSLAGPANYGYTFGSGTRLTVV.

The rearrangement uses TRBV9 and TRBJ2-3, with TRBD2 matching 8 bases. The CDR3 spans 16 residues. Germline V gene sequence: CDR1 SGDLS, CDR2 YYNGEE. Losses at the gene ends were 0 bases for V and 6 bases for J; bases not matched to a gene: 9. Here the CDR3 reads CASSVDGGATRDTQYF. In DNA form, the CDR3 reads TGTGCCAGCAGCGTAGACGGGGGGGCCACAAGGGATACGCAGTATTTT. The variable domain in full, with the rest retrieved from reference TRBV9 and TRBJ2-3, is DSGVTQTPKHLITATGQRVTLRCSPRSGDLSVYWYQQSLDQGLQFLIQYYNGEERAKGNILERFSAQQFPDLHSELNLSSLELGDSALYFCASSVDGGATRDTQYFGPGTRLTVL.

The gene calls are TRBV7-8 and TRBJ2-3; D is uncertain. The CDR3 has 14 residues. Per germline, CDR1 SGHVS and CDR2 FQNEAQ. Between the trimmed V and J ends, which lost 0 bases and 5 bases, there was a span of 9 bases. The CDR3, as DNA: TGTGCCAGCAGCTTAGCGGCAGGTATAGATACGCAGTATTTT. It codes for CASSLAAGIDTQYF.

This clone was detected once. This rearrangement joins TRBV10-3 to TRBJ1-1; TRBD1 aligns across 8 bases. Trimming took 11 bases from V and 1 from J; bases not matched to a gene: 3. CDR3 size: 12 residues. Per the germline V gene, CDR1 is ENHRY and CDR2 is SYGVKD. The CDR3 region has the DNA TGTGCCGGGGGGACAGGGAACACTGAAGCTTTCTTT. Protein: CAGGTGNTEAFF.

The rearrangement uses TRBV19 and TRBJ1-2, with D tentatively TRBD1 (5 bases). Germline CDR1 and CDR2: LNHDA and SQIVND (reference sequence). Trimming stripped 3 bases from V and 1 base from J, with 15 bases between. This CDR3 is built from 16 residues. This CDR3 reads CASSIAMAGNNYGYTF. The DNA for the CDR3 is TGTGCCAGTAGTATCGCTATGGCAGGGAATAACTATGGCTACACCTTC.

The genes are TRBV2 and TRBJ1-1, with no clear D. The CDR3 is 11 residues long. Trimming took off 5 bases at V and 10 bases at J, with 11 bases between the two ends. CDR1 is SNHLY, CDR2 FYNNEI, per germline. CDR3 nucleotide sequence: TGTGCCAGCAGTCCGAGTATAAGAGCTTTCTTT. Translating gives CASSPSIRAFF. Combining the CDR3 with reference TRBV2 and TRBJ1-1 gives the whole variable domain EPEVTQTPSHQVTQMGQEVILRCVPISNHLYFYWYRQILGQKVEFLVSFYNNEISEKSEIFDDQFSVERPDGSNFTLKIRSTKLEDSAMYFCASSPSIRAFFGQGTRLTVV.

The V call is TRBV10-3, the J call TRBJ1-6; 8 bases fit TRBD1. Germline V lookup: CDR1 ENHRY, CDR2 SYGVKD. CDR3 size: 17 residues. The junction had 8 bases not matched to a gene; V was cut back by 2 bases and J by 5 bases. The CDR3 sequence is CAISEHQGALNNSPLHF. The CDR3 coding sequence is TGTGCCATCAGTGAGCACCAGGGGGCGCTTAATAATTCACCCCTCCACTTT.

This chain connects TRBV6-2 or TRBV6-3 to TRBJ1-5, with D possibly matching TRBD1 (6 bases). Trimming left V 5 bases short and J 4 bases short, with 18 bases between. Per germline, CDR1 MNHEY and CDR2 SVGEGT. The length of the CDR3 is 16 residues. The CDR3 loop is CASSRSRGFGNQPQHF. In nucleotides, the CDR3 is TGTGCCAGCAGTCGCAGCAGGGGTTTTGGGAATCAGCCCCAGCATTTT.

The chain links TRBV6-5 to TRBJ2-7; the D is unclear. Germline-derived CDR1 and CDR2 are MNHEY and SVGAGI. The CDR3 consists of 11 residues. Trimming pared 1 base from V and 5 bases from J, leaving 3 bases between. As DNA, the CDR3 is TGTGCCAGCAGTTACTTCGACGAGCAGTACTTC. It is translated as CASSYFDEQYF.

This clone was seen just once. The chain couples TRBV7-2 to TRBJ2-1; 12 nucleotides agree with TRBD2. V was clipped by 5 bases and J by 8 bases; unmatched bases: 7. The germline V gene has CDR1 SGHTA and CDR2 FQGNSA. The CDR3 has 15 residues. Here the CDR3 reads CASSATSGGWDEQFF. CDR3 DNA sequence: TGTGCCAGCAGCGCTACTAGCGGGGGGTGGGATGAGCAGTTCTTC.

The rearrangement links TRBV18 to TRBJ1-5, with 7 bases that match TRBD1. Germline V CDR1 and CDR2: KGHSH, LQKENI. The V and J ends lost 4 bases and 8 bases, in that order; junction bases with no gene match: 11. The CDR3 is made up of 15 amino acids. CDR3 sequence reads: CASSREWTGAEPQHF. Written as DNA, the CDR3 is TGTGCCAGCTCACGAGAATGGACAGGAGCAGAGCCCCAGCATTTT. The entire variable domain, with the rest obtained from reference TRBV18 and TRBJ1-5, is as follows: NAGVMQNPRHLVRRRGQEARLRCSPMKGHSHVYWYRQLPEEGLKFMVYLQKENIIDESGMPKERFSAEFPKEGPSILRIQQVVRGDSAAYFCASSREWTGAEPQHFGDGTRLSIL.

The V call is TRBV5-5, the J call TRBJ2-5; maybe TRBD2 (7 bases). This CDR3 has 14 residues. CDR1 is SGHKS, CDR2 YYEKEE, per germline (reference sequence). V was cut by 0 bases and J by 4 bases, with 10 bases left in between. The CDR3 sequence is CASSLVGGRETQYF. The CDR3 DNA reads as TGTGCCAGCAGCTTGGTGGGGGGGCGAGAGACCCAGTACTTC.

The chain has TRBV24-1 and TRBJ2-3; 7 nucleotides line up with TRBD2. V shed 5 bases and J 1 base; nucleotides not matched to a gene: 5. Germline CDR1 is KGHDR and CDR2 is SFDVKD. The CDR3 loop spans 15 amino acids. DNA for the CDR3: TGTGCCACCAGTGTAAAACGGGGGGGCACAGATACGCAGTATTTT. Translating it yields CATSVKRGGTDTQYF.

The chain joins TRBV30 to TRBJ1-6, with TRBD1 matching over 7 bases. There are 18 residues in the CDR3. V shed 2 bases, J shed 10 bases, and the junction held 20 bases outside the gene matches. CDR1 is GTSNPN and CDR2 is SVGIG in the germline V gene (reference sequence). CDR3 region: CAWSPNTLRAGGMSPLHF. The CDR3 nucleotides read TGTGCCTGGAGTCCCAATACCCTGAGAGCAGGGGGGATGTCACCCCTCCACTTT.

This clone has just one count. The rearrangement joins TRBV7-6 to TRBJ2-1; D is possibly TRBD2 (6 bases). V gave up 3 bases and J gave up 1 base, with 13 bases separating them. This CDR3 is built from 16 residues. Germline CDR1 is SGHVS and CDR2 is FNYEAQ. The CDR3: CASSLVWAGSYNEQFF. CDR3 nucleotide sequence: TGTGCCAGCAGCTTGGTTTGGGCGGGGTCCTACAATGAGCAGTTCTTC.

As DNA, the CDR3 is TGCGCCAGCAGCCTCAGCGGGGGGGAGGAGACCCAGTACTTC. Protein product: CASSLSGGEETQYF. J is TRBJ2-5 and V is TRBV4-1, with 10 bases lining up with TRBD2. Trimming removed 4 bases from V and 5 bases from J; junction bases left unmatched: 4. The CDR3 loop spans 14 amino acids. The germline CDR1 and CDR2 sequences are MGHRA and YSYEKL.